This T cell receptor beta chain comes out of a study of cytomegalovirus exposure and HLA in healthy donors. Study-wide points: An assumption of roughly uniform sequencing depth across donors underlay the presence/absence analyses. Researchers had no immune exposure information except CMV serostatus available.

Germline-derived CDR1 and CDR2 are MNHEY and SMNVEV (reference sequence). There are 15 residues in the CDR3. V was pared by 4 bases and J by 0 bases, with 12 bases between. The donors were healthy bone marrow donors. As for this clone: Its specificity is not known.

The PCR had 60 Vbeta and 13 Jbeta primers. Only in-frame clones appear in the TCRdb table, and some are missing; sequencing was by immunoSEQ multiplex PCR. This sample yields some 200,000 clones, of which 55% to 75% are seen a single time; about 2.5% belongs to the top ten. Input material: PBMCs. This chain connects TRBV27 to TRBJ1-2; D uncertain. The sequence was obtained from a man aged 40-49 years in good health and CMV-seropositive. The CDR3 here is CASSSSYGANYGYTF. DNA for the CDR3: TGTGCCAGCAGTTCCTCATACGGGGCTAACTATGGCTACACCTTC.